This T cell receptor (beta chain) originates from a study of blood T cell repertoires in COVID-19. Overall study context: Acute and convalescent COVID-19 samples came from the United States, Italy and Spain.

TCRdb keeps only in-frame clones here, not all; method: immunoSEQ multiplex PCR. The table has around 43,000 clones, about 87% seen once. Trimming removed 2 bases from V and 7 bases from J; junction bases left unmatched: 2. The CDR3 has 13 amino acids. Per the germline V gene, CDR1 is SGHAT and CDR2 is FQNNGV. This receptor was identified in a woman aged 70-85 years with acute or convalescent COVID-19. The chain is built from TRBV11-2 and TRBJ2-1; 7 bases are a match to TRBD2. Sequencing was performed on peripheral blood. CDR3 region: CASSLISGNEQFF. CDR3 in DNA: TGTGCCAGCAGCTTAATTAGCGGGAATGAGCAGTTCTTC.